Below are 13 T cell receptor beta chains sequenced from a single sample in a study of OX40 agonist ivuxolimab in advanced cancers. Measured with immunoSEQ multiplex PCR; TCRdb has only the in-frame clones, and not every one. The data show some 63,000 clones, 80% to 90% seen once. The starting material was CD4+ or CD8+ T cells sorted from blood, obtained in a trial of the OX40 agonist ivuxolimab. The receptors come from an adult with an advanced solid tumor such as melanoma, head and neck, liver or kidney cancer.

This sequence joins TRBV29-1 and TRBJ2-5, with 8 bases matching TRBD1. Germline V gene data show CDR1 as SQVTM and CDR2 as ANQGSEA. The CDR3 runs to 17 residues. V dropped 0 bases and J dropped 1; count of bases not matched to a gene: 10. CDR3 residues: CSVEDGEQGALQETQYF. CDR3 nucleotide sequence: TGCAGCGTTGAAGATGGGGAGCAGGGGGCCCTCCAAGAGACCCAGTACTTC.

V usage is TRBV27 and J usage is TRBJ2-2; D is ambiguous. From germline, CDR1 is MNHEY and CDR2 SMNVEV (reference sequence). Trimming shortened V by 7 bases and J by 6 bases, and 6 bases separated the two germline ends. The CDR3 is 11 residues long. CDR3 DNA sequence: TGTGCCAGCAAGATATCCGGGGAGCTGTTTTTT. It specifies CASKISGELFF.

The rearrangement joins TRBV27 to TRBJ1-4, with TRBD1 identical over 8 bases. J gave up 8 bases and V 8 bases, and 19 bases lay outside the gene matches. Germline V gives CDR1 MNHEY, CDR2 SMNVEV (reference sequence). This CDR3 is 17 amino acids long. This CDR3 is CASGEGDRMYKEEKLFF. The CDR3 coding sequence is TGTGCCAGCGGGGAGGGGGACAGGATGTACAAGGAAGAAAAACTGTTTTTT.

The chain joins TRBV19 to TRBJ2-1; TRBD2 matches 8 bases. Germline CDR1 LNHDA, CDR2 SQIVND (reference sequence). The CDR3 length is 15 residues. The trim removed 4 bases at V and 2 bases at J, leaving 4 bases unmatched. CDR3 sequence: CASSNGRAPYNEQFF. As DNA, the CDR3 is TGTGCCAGTAGTAACGGGAGGGCGCCCTACAATGAGCAGTTCTTC.

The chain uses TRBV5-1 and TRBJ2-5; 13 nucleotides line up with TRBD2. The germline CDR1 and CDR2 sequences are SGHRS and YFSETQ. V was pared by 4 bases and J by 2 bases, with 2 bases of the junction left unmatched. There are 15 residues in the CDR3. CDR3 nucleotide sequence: TGCGCCAGCAGCCCACTAGCGGGGGGGCAAGAGACCCAGTACTTC. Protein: CASSPLAGGQETQYF.

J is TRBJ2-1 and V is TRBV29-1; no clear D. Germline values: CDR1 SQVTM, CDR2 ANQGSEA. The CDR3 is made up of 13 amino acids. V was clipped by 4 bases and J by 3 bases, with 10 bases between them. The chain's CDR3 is CSVVGVRYNEQFF. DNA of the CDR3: TGCAGCGTTGTTGGGGTGCGCTACAATGAGCAGTTCTTC.

Here the CDR3 DNA reads TGTGCCAGTCGAAGGGGGAGCAATCAGCCCCAGCATTTT. Amino acid sequence: CASRRGSNQPQHF. The V call is TRBV19, the J call TRBJ1-5; tentative D call: TRBD1 (6 bases). The CDR3 has 13 residues. V was trimmed by 8 bases and J by 1 base, leaving 9 bases between them. Germline loops: CDR1 LNHDA, CDR2 SQIVND (reference sequence).

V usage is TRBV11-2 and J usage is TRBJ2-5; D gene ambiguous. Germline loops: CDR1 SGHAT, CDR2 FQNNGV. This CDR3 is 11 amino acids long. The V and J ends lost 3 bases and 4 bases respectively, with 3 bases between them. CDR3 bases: TGTGCCAGCAGCTTTATAGAGACCCAGTACTTC. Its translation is CASSFIETQYF.

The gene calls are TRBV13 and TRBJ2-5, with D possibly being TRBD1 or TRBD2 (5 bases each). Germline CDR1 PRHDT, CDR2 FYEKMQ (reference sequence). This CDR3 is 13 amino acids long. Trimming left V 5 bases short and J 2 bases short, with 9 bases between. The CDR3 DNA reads TGTGCCAGCAGCCAGGGACCGCAAGAGACCCAGTACTTC. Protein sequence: CASSQGPQETQYF.

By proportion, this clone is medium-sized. The CDR3 DNA follows: TGTGCCAGCAGTGAACCCACGCCCCCCGAGCAGTACTTC. Protein: CASSEPTPPEQYF. The genes are TRBV2 and TRBJ2-7; D is uncertain. V was shortened by 2 bases and J by 6 bases, with 11 bases between the two germline ends. This CDR3 comprises 13 residues. CDR1 and CDR2 (germline): SNHLY, FYNNEI.

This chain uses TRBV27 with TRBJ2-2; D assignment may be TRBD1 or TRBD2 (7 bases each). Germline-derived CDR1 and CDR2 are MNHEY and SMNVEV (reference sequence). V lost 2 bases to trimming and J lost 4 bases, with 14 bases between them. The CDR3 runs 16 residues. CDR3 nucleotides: TGTGCCAGCAGTTTAACGACAGGGAGGGGCACCGGGGAGCTGTTTTTT. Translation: CASSLTTGRGTGELFF.

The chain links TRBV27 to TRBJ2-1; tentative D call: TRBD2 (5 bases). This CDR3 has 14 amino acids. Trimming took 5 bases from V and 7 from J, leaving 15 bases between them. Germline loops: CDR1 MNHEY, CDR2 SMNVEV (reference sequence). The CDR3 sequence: CASSKRGYNNEQFF. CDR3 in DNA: TGTGCCAGCAGTAAACGAGGGTACAATAATGAGCAGTTCTTC.

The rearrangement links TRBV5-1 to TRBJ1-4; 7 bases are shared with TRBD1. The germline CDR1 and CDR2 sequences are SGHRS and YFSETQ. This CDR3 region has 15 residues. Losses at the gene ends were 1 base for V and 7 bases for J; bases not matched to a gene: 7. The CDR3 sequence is CASSLMGQSSEKLFF. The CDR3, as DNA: TGCGCCAGCAGCTTGATGGGACAGTCTTCTGAAAAACTGTTTTTT.